This paragraph reports one T cell receptor beta chain. CDR3 length: 15 residues. The trim removed 3 bases at V and 5 bases at J, leaving 5 bases unmatched. CDR1 is SGHTA, CDR2 FQGNSA, per germline. The entry originates in a study of blood T cell repertoires in COVID-19. Produced via immunoSEQ multiplex PCR; TCRdb's table is partial and in-frame only. The sample records under 500,000 clones, 85% to 90% being singletons. This clonotype was obtained from a man aged 30 to 39 who had recovered from COVID-19. This chain connects TRBV7-2 to TRBJ2-2, with TRBD1 matching 8 bases. Sequenced input: PBMCs or T cells enriched from blood (not recorded which). The CDR3 sequence is CASSFQGARTGELFF. As DNA, the CDR3 is TGTGCCAGCAGCTTTCAGGGGGCGCGTACCGGGGAGCTGTTTTTT.